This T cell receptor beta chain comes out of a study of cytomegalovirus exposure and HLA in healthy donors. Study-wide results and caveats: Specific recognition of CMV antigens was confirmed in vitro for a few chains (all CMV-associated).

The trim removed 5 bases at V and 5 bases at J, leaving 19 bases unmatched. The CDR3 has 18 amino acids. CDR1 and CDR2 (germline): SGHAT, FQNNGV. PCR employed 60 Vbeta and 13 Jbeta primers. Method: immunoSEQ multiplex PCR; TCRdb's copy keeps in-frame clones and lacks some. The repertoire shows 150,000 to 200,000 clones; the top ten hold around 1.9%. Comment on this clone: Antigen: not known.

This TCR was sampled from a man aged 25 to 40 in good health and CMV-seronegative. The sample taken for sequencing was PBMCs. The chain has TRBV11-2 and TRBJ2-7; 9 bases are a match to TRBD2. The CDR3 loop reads CASSIVVRSGRPPDEQYF. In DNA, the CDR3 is TGTGCCAGCAGCATCGTGGTCCGAAGCGGGAGGCCTCCTGACGAGCAGTACTTC.